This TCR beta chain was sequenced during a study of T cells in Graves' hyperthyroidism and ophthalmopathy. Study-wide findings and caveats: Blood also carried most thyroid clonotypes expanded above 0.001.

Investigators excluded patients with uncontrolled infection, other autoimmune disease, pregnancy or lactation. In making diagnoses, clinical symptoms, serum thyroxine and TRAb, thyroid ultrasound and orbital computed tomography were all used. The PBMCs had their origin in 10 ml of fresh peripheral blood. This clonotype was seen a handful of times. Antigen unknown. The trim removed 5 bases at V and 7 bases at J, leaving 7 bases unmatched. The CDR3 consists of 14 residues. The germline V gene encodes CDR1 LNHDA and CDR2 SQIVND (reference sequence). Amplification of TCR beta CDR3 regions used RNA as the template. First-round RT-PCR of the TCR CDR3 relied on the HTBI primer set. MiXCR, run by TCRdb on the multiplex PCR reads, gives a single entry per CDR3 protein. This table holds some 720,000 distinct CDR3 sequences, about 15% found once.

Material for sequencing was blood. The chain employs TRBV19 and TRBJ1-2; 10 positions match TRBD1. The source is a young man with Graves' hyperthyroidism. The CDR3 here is CASSATGGTAGYTF. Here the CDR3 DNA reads TGTGCCAGTAGTGCGACAGGGGGCACGGCTGGCTACACCTTC.